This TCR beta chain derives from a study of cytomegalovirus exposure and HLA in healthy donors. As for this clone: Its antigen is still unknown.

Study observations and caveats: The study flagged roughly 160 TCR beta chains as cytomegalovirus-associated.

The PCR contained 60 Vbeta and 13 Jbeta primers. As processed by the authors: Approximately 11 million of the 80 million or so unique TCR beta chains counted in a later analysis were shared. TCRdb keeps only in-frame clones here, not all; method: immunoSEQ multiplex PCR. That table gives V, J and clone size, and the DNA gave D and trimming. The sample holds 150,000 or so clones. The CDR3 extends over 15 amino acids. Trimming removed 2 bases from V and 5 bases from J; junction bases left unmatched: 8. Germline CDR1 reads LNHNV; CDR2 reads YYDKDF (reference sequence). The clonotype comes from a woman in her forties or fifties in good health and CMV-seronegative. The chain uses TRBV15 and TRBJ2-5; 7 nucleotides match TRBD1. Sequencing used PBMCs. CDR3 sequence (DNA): TGTGCCACCAGCAGATCCAGACAGGGCACGGAGACCCAGTACTTC. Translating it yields CATSRSRQGTETQYF.